This is a list of T cell receptor beta chains from one sample in a study of blood T cell repertoires in COVID-19. Profiling relied on immunoSEQ multiplex PCR, and the TCRdb table lists in-frame clones only, not all of them. The top ten hold roughly 7% of the sample, which has around 170,000 clones, around 84% seen once. Specimen: peripheral blood. The receptors originated from a man aged 45-65 years with active or convalescent COVID-19. Both conserved end residues are part of each CDR3. The D gene is left open where the match is weak. Expanded clones get a size class; other rows say once, few or many, or leave the size out.

TRBV19	-	TRBJ1-4	-	CASSLGGLNEKLFF	TGTGCCAGTAGCCTGGGGGGTCTTAATGAAAAACTGTTTTTT
TRBV14	-	TRBJ2-1	-	CASSQWGLGGIHNEQFF	TGTGCCAGCAGCCAATGGGGCCTAGGGGGAATCCACAATGAGCAGTTCTTC
TRBV4-3	-	TRBJ2-1	few	CASQGGVYNEQFF	TGCGCCAGTCAAGGGGGGGTCTACAATGAGCAGTTCTTC
TRBV27	TRBD2	TRBJ2-1	-	CASSSYSGRAYNEQFF	TGTGCCAGCAGTTCATATAGCGGGAGGGCCTACAATGAGCAGTTCTTC
TRBV7-2	TRBD1	TRBJ2-4	-	CASSRGQGVAKNIQYF	TGTGCCAGCAGCCGCGGGCAGGGGGTAGCCAAAAACATTCAGTACTTC
TRBV30	-	TRBJ1-5	-	CAWSRGSNQPQHF	TGTGCCTGGAGCAGGGGAAGCAATCAGCCCCAGCATTTT
TRBV5-1	TRBD2	TRBJ2-1	-	CASSPRDYYNEQFF	TGCGCCAGCAGCCCCCGGGACTACTACAATGAGCAGTTCTTC
TRBV29-1	-	TRBJ1-2	-	CSVSLQGSYGYTF	TGCAGCGTTAGTCTGCAGGGCAGCTATGGCTACACCTTC
TRBV11-2	TRBD1	TRBJ1-5	-	CASSTDRANQPQHF	TGTGCCAGCAGCACTGACAGGGCCAATCAGCCCCAGCATTTT
TRBV7-3	TRBD2	TRBJ2-3	once	CASSQKSSGVIDTQYF	TGTGCCAGCAGCCAGAAGTCTAGCGGGGTCATAGATACGCAGTATTTT
TRBV29-1	-	TRBJ2-7	-	CSVAGTTAYEQYF	TGCAGCGTCGCCGGGACAACGGCCTACGAGCAGTACTTC
TRBV7-9	TRBD1	TRBJ2-7	-	CASSKQGYEQYF	TGTGCCAGCAGCAAACAGGGGTACGAGCAGTACTTC
TRBV5-1	-	TRBJ2-3	-	CASSLGPAPDTQYF	TGCGCCAGCAGCTTGGGGCCTGCCCCGGATACGCAGTATTTT
TRBV7-9	TRBD1	TRBJ1-1	once	CASSGGTGLDTEAFF	TGTGCCAGCAGTGGAGGGACAGGGTTGGACACTGAAGCTTTCTTT
TRBV30	TRBD1	TRBJ1-1	-	CAWSVTGGESEAFF	TGTGCCTGGAGTGTAACAGGGGGTGAGTCTGAAGCTTTCTTT
TRBV3-1/TRBV3-2	-	TRBJ1-2	-	CASSQGGRGYTF	TGTGCCAGCAGCCAAGGGGGGCGTGGCTACACCTTC